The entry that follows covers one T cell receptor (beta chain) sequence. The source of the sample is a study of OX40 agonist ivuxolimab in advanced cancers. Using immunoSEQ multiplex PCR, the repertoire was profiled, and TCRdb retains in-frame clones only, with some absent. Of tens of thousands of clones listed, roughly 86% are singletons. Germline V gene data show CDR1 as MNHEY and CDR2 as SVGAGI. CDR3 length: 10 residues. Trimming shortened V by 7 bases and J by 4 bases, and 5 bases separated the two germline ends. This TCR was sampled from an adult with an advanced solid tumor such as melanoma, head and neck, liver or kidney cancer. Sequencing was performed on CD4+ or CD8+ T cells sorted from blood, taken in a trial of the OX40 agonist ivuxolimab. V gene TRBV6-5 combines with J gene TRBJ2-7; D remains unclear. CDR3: CASNKYEQYF. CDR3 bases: TGTGCCAGCAACAAATACGAGCAGTACTTC.